This entry is about one TCR beta chain. Its antigen remains unknown. Separate from the roughly 610-subject first cohort, the approximately 130-subject validation cohort was the one that the donors belonged to. Germline values: CDR1 SGHNT, CDR2 YYREEE (reference sequence). This CDR3 has 16 amino acids. J lost 4 bases, V lost 2 bases, and 9 bases had no gene match. This entry belongs to a study of cytomegalovirus exposure and HLA in healthy donors. Study background: The 100 to 150 validation repertoires and the roughly 690 first-cohort repertoires shared a platform, a later analysis reported. Study-wide results and caveats: CMV antigen specificity was confirmed in vitro for a few CMV-associated chains. For cytomegalovirus status, the classifier reportedly gave diagnoses with high specificity and sensitivity.

TCRdb's table, derived via immunoSEQ multiplex PCR, lists solely in-frame clones and lacks some. The sample has some 70,000 clones, 95% to 97% seen once. The sequence was collected from a man between 18 and 35 years old in good health and CMV-seronegative. The sequenced sample consisted of PBMCs. V and J are TRBV5-4 and TRBJ1-1; 9 bases are a match to TRBD1. Here the CDR3 DNA reads TGTGCCAGCAGCTTACTACAGGGGGCTTCAAGCACTGAAGCTTTCTTT. It yields the protein CASSLLQGASSTEAFF.